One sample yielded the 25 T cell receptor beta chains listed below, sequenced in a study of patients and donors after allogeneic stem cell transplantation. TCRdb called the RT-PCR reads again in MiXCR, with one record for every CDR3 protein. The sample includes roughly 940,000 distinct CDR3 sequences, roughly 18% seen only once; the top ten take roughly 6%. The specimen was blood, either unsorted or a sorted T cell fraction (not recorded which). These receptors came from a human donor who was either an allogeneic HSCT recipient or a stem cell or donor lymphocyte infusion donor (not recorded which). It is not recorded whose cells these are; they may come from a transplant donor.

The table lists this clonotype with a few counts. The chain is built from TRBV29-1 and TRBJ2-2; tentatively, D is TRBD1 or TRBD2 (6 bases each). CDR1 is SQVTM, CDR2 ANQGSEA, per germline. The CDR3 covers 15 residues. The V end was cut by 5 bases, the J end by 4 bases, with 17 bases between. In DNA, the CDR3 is TGCAGCGTTTTCAGGACTAACAGGGCCACCGGGGAGCTGTTTTTT. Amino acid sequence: CSVFRTNRATGELFF.

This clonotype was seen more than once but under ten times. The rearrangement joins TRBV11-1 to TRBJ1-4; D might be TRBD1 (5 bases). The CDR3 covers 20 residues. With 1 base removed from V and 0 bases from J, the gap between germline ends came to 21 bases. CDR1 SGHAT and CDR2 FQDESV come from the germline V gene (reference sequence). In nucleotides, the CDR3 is TGTGCCAGCAGCTTAGGCGGCTGGGCAGGGACTACGGCAACTAATGAAAAACTGTTTTTT. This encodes CASSLGGWAGTTATNEKLFF.

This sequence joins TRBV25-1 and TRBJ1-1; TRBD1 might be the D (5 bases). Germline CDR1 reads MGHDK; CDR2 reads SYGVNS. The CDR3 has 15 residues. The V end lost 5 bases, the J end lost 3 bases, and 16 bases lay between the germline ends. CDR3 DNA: TGTGCCAGCAGTCCCACCAGGGAGGAGGACACTGAAGCTTTCTTT. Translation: CASSPTREEDTEAFF.

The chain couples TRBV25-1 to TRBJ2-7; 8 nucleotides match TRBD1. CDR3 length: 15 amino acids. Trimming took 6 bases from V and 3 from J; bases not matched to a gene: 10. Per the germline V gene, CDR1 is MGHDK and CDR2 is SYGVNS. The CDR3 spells CASRASRTGRYEQYF. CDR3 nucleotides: TGTGCCAGCAGGGCCTCCCGGACAGGGCGCTACGAGCAGTACTTC.

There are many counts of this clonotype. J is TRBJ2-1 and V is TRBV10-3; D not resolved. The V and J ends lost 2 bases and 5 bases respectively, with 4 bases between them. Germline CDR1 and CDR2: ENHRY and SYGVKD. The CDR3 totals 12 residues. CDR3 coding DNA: TGTGCCATCAGTGAGAATCACAATGAGCAGTTCTTC. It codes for CAISENHNEQFF.

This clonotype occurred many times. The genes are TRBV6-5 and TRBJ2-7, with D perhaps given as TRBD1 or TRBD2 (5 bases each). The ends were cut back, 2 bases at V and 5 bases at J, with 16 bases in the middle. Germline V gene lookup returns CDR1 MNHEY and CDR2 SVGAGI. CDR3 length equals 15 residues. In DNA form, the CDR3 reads TGTGCCAGCAGTTACCTCCGGTGGGGGACCCACGAGCAGTACTTC. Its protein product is CASSYLRWGTHEQYF.

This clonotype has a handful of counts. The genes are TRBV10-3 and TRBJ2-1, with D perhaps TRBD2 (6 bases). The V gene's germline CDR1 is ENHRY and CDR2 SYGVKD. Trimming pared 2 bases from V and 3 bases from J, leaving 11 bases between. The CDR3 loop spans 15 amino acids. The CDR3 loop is CAISEVAGIYNEQFF. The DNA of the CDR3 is TGTGCCATCAGTGAGGTGGCGGGAATCTACAATGAGCAGTTCTTC.

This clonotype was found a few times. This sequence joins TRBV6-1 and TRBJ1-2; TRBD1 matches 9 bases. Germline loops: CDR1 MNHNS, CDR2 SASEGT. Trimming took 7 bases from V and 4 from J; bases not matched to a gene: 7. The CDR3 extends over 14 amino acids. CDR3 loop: CASIRTGAAYGYTF. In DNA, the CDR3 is TGTGCCAGCATCCGGACAGGGGCGGCCTATGGCTACACCTTC.

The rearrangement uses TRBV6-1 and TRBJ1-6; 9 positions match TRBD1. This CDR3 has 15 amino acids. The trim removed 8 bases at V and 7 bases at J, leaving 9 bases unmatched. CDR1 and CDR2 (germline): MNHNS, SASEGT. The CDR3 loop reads CASGPATGGNSPLHF. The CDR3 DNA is TGTGCCAGCGGCCCCGCGACAGGGGGGAATTCACCCCTCCACTTT.

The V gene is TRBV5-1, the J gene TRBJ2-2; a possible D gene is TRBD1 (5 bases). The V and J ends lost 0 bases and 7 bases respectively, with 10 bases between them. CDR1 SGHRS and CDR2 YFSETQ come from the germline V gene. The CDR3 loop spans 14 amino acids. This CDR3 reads CASSLAATGGELFF. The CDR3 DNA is TGCGCCAGCAGCTTGGCCGCTACAGGCGGGGAGCTGTTTTTT. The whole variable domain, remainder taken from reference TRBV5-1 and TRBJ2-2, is KAGVTQTPRYLIKTRGQQVTLSCSPISGHRSVSWYQQTPGQGLQFLFEYFSETQRNKGNFPGRFSGRQFSNSRSEMNVSTLELGDSALYLCASSLAATGGELFFGEGSRLTVL.

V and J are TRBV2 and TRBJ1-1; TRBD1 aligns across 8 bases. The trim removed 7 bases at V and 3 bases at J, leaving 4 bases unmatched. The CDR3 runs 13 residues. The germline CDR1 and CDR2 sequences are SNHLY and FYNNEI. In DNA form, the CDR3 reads TGTGCCAGCACCAGGGGGCAAGACACTGAAGCTTTCTTT. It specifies CASTRGQDTEAFF.

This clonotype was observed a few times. The CDR3 DNA reads TGCAGCGTTGAACGCACCGGGACAGGGGGTTTCTCCGAGCAGTACTTC. This codes for CSVERTGTGGFSEQYF. The rearrangement uses TRBV29-1 and TRBJ2-7; 11 positions agree with TRBD1. From germline, CDR1 is SQVTM and CDR2 ANQGSEA. V gave up 2 bases and J gave up 6 bases; unmatched junction bases: 12. This CDR3 spans 16 amino acids.

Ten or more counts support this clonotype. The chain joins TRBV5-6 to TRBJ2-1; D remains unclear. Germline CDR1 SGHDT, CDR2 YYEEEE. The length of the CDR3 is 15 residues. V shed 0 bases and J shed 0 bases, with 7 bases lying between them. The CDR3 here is CASSLVGASYNEQFF. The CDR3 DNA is TGTGCCAGCAGCTTGGTCGGCGCCTCCTACAATGAGCAGTTCTTC.

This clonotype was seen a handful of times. The CDR3 reads CASSSSGSGNTIYF. The CDR3 DNA sequence: TGCGCCAGCAGCTCCTCAGGCTCTGGAAACACCATATATTTT. This sequence joins TRBV5-1 and TRBJ1-3; D ambiguous. V shed 3 bases and J shed 0 bases, with 7 bases lying between them. The germline V gene has CDR1 SGHRS and CDR2 YFSETQ. The CDR3 loop spans 14 amino acids. The variable domain in full, completed from reference TRBV5-1 and TRBJ1-3, reads KAGVTQTPRYLIKTRGQQVTLSCSPISGHRSVSWYQQTPGQGLQFLFEYFSETQRNKGNFPGRFSGRQFSNSRSEMNVSTLELGDSALYLCASSSSGSGNTIYFGEGSWLTVV.

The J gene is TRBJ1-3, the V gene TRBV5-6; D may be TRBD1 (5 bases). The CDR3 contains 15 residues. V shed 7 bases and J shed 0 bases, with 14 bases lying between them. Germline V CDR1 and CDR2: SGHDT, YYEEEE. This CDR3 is CASRRWGSSGNTIYF. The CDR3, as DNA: TGTGCCAGCCGGAGATGGGGGTCCTCTGGAAACACCATATATTTT.

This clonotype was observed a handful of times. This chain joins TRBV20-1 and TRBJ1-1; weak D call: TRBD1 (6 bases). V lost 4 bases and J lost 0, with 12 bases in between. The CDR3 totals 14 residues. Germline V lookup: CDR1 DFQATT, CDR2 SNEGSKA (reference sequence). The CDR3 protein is CSAKGQPMNTEAFF. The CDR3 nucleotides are TGCAGTGCTAAAGGACAGCCAATGAACACTGAAGCTTTCTTT.

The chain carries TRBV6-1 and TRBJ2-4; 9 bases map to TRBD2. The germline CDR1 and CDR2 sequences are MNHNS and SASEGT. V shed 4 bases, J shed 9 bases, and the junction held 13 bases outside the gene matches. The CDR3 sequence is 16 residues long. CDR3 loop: CASSGRTGTSRVIQYF. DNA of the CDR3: TGTGCCAGCAGTGGTCGTACCGGGACTAGCAGGGTCATTCAGTACTTC.

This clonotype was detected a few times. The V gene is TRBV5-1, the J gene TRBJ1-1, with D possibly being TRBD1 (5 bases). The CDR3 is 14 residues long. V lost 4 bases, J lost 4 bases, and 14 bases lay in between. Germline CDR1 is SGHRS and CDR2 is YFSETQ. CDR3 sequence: CASSIGRGITEAFF. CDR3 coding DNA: TGCGCCAGCAGCATTGGCCGGGGGATCACTGAAGCTTTCTTT.

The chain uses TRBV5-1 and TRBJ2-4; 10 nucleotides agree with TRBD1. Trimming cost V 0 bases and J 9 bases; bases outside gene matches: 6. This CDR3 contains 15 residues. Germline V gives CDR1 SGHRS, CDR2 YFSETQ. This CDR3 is CASSLGQGAGTIQYF. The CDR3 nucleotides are TGCGCCAGCAGCTTGGGACAGGGGGCCGGTACCATTCAGTACTTC.

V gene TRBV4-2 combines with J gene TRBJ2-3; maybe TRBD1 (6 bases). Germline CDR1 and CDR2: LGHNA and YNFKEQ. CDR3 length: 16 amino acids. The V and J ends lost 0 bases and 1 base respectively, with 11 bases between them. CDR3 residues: CASSQDRTDRTDTQYF. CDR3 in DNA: TGTGCCAGCAGCCAAGATAGGACAGATCGCACAGATACGCAGTATTTT.

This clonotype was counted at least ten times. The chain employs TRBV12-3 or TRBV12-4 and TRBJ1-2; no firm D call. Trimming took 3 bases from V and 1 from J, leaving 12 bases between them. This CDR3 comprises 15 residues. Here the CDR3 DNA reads TGTGCCAGCAGTTTCCCGACCTTAAGTAACTATGGCTACACCTTC. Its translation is CASSFPTLSNYGYTF.

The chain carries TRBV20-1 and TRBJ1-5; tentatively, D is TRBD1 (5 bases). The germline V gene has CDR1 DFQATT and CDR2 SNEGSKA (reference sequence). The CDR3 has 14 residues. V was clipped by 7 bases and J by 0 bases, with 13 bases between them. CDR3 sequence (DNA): TGCAGTGGGGGGACGAGATATAGCAATCAGCCCCAGCATTTT. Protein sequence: CSGGTRYSNQPQHF.

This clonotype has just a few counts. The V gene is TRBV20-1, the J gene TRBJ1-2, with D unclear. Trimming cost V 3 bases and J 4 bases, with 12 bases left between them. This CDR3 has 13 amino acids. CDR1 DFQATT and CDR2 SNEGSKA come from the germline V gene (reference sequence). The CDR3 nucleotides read TGCAGTGCTAGTCAATTGCGGGGCTATGGCTACACCTTC. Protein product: CSASQLRGYGYTF.

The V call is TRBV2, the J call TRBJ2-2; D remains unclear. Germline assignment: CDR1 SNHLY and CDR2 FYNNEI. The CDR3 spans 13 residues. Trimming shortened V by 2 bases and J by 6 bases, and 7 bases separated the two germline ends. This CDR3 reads CASSEISAGELFF. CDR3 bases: TGTGCCAGCAGTGAAATTAGTGCCGGGGAGCTGTTTTTT.

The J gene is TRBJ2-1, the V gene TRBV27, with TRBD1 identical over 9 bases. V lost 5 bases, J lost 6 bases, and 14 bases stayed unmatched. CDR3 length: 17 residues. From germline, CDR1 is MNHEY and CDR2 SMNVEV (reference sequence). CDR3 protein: CASSTPGSGTGPNEQFF. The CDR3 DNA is TGTGCCAGCAGTACCCCCGGCTCGGGGACAGGGCCCAATGAGCAGTTCTTC.